This T cell receptor beta chain originates from a study of cytomegalovirus exposure and HLA in healthy donors. The V and J ends lost 5 bases and 7 bases, in that order; junction bases with no gene match: 12. CDR1 LNHDA and CDR2 SQIVND come from the germline V gene (reference sequence). CDR3 length: 15 residues. It was with 60 Vbeta and 13 Jbeta primers that the PCR ran. TCRdb's table, derived via immunoSEQ multiplex PCR, lists solely in-frame clones and lacks some. The sample has about 90,000 clones; approximately 78% are singletons. This clone has only one observation. This sequence joins TRBV19 and TRBJ1-2, with TRBD1 matching 8 bases. The specimen was PBMCs. This receptor was taken from a woman between 40 and 55 years old in good health and CMV-seropositive. The DNA for the CDR3 is TGTGCCAGTAGTTATTCCGGGACAGGCACCTCTGGCTACACCTTC. Translating it yields CASSYSGTGTSGYTF.